Presented here are 28 T cell receptor beta chains from one specimen sequenced in a study of control samples from healthy donors and cancer patients. The method was immunoSEQ multiplex PCR; TCRdb's version includes in-frame clones alone and lacks a portion of them. Altogether over 75,000 clones are present, approximately 86% being singletons, with the ten largest covering roughly 18%. Sequencing input: blood. The source of these receptors is a man aged 25-40 years in good health.

The chain carries TRBV5-4 and TRBJ2-3, with 7 positions matching TRBD1. CDR1 is SGHNT, CDR2 YYREEE, per germline (reference sequence). Losses at the gene ends were 0 bases for V and 3 bases for J; bases not matched to a gene: 1. This CDR3 is built from 14 residues. In DNA, the CDR3 is TGTGCCAGCAGCTTGGAACAGGGGACAGATACGCAGTATTTT. Translating it yields CASSLEQGTDTQYF.

This chain connects TRBV19 to TRBJ1-1; D might be TRBD1 (6 bases). Germline lookup yields CDR1 LNHDA and CDR2 SQIVND (reference sequence). Trimming cost V 11 bases and J 0 bases, with 28 bases left between them. The CDR3 spans 18 residues. CDR3 sequence (DNA): TGTGCCGCTCGGCAGGGGTCCCCTACCTCCTCGTTGAACACTGAAGCTTTCTTT. It translates to CAARQGSPTSSLNTEAFF.

This rearrangement joins TRBV10-3 to TRBJ1-4; 9 bases map to TRBD1. The CDR3 consists of 16 residues. Germline-derived CDR1 and CDR2 are ENHRY and SYGVKD. J gave up 1 base and V 11 bases, and 11 bases lay outside the gene matches. CDR3 sequence reads: CAPRDRVPVTNEKLFF. The DNA for the CDR3 is TGTGCCCCCCGGGACAGGGTCCCAGTAACTAATGAAAAACTGTTTTTT.

V is TRBV9 and J is TRBJ1-2, with 12 bases lining up with TRBD1. V was pared by 3 bases and J by 6 bases, with 6 bases of the junction left unmatched. From germline, CDR1 is SGDLS and CDR2 YYNGEE. The CDR3 runs to 15 residues. Here the CDR3 reads CASSATGTGGNGYTF. CDR3 in DNA: TGTGCCAGCAGCGCTACCGGGACAGGGGGCAATGGCTACACCTTC.

This clone has only one observation. V is TRBV2 and J is TRBJ1-1; D gene unclear. The CDR3 extends over 13 amino acids. From germline, CDR1 is SNHLY and CDR2 FYNNEI. V shed 8 bases and J shed 3 bases, with 13 bases lying between them. CDR3 nucleotides: TGTGCCAGCGGGTCGGAGCGGGACACTGAAGCTTTCTTT. Its translation is CASGSERDTEAFF.

The chain combines TRBV3-1 (or the pseudogene TRBV3-2) with TRBJ1-6; tentatively, D is TRBD1 (5 bases). V was trimmed by 3 bases and J by 10 bases, leaving 19 bases between them. This CDR3 contains 16 residues. CDR1 and CDR2 from the germline V gene are LGHDT and YNNKEL (reference sequence). The chain's CDR3 is CASSQGYRGAYSPLHF. The CDR3 nucleotides are TGTGCCAGCAGCCAGGGGTACAGAGGGGCATACTCACCCCTCCACTTT.

The genes are TRBV18 and TRBJ1-2; D possibly corresponds to TRBD1 (6 bases). Germline V gives CDR1 KGHSH, CDR2 LQKENI. The ends were cut back, 4 bases at V and 2 bases at J, with 20 bases in the middle. The CDR3 totals 17 residues. The CDR3 loop reads CASSQERRTATNYGYTF. CDR3 in DNA: TGTGCCAGCTCACAAGAGAGACGGACAGCTACAAACTATGGCTACACCTTC.

V and J are TRBV5-1 and TRBJ2-7, with 7 bases lining up with TRBD1. Trimming took 4 bases from V and 3 from J; bases not matched to a gene: 7. The germline V gene encodes CDR1 SGHRS and CDR2 YFSETQ. The CDR3 has 14 amino acids. Here the CDR3 reads CASSPRDSLYEQYF. CDR3 DNA: TGCGCCAGCAGCCCCCGGGACAGCCTCTACGAGCAGTACTTC.

This chain connects TRBV9 to TRBJ2-7, with D possibly matching TRBD1 (6 bases). V lost 3 bases to trimming and J lost 5 bases, with 21 bases between them. Germline lookup yields CDR1 SGDLS and CDR2 YYNGEE. The length of the CDR3 is 16 residues. CDR3 in DNA: TGTGCCAGCAGCGCCGCCCCGGTCCAGGGGTTCAACGAGCAGTACTTC. As protein: CASSAAPVQGFNEQYF.

This chain links TRBV10-2 with TRBJ1-1, with 7 bases aligning to TRBD1. The junction had 6 bases not matched to a gene; V was cut back by 3 bases and J by 8 bases. Per the germline V gene, CDR1 is WSHSY and CDR2 is SAAADI. The CDR3 is 13 residues long. The DNA of the CDR3 is TGCGCCAGCAGTGAAAGGGGGCGAGGAGAAGCTTTCTTT. As protein: CASSERGRGEAFF.

The rearrangement links TRBV2 to TRBJ1-2, with 8 bases identical to TRBD1. CDR1 SNHLY and CDR2 FYNNEI come from the germline V gene. The CDR3 is 16 residues long. Germline trimming cut 9 bases from V and 1 base from J; bases unmatched to any gene: 13. The CDR3 region is CASQFKQGVLNYGYTF. The CDR3 region has the DNA TGTGCCAGTCAATTTAAACAGGGGGTTCTTAACTATGGCTACACCTTC.

The chain has TRBV5-4 and TRBJ2-1; TRBD1 might be the D (6 bases). This CDR3 region has 14 residues. V lost 4 bases, J lost 6 bases, and 14 bases lay in between. Germline V CDR1 and CDR2: SGHNT, YYREEE (reference sequence). The CDR3 sequence is CASSMKQGSNEQFF. In DNA, the CDR3 is TGTGCCAGCAGCATGAAACAGGGTAGCAATGAGCAGTTCTTC.

This clone was seen only once. The genes are TRBV5-4 and TRBJ2-3; D might be TRBD2 (5 bases). The CDR3 runs 14 residues. Per germline, CDR1 SGHNT and CDR2 YYREEE (reference sequence). Deletions cut 5 bases from V and 3 bases from J, with 13 bases between. CDR3 residues: CASSSTGLTDTQYF. The CDR3, as DNA: TGTGCCAGCAGTTCTACTGGACTGACAGATACGCAGTATTTT. Filled out from reference TRBV5-4 and TRBJ2-3, the complete variable domain reads ETGVTQSPTHLIKTRGQQVTLRCSSQSGHNTVSWYQQALGQGPQFIFQYYREEENGRGNFPPRFSGLQFPNYSSELNVNALELDDSALYLCASSSTGLTDTQYFGPGTRLTVL.

The chain employs TRBV6-1 and TRBJ2-3, with 7 bases aligning to TRBD2. The germline gives CDR1 MNHNS, CDR2 SASEGT. Trimming took 3 bases from V and 9 from J; bases not matched to a gene: 6. This CDR3 contains 13 residues. The CDR3, as DNA: TGTGCCAGCAGTGACGCAGGGCGGGGGACGCAGTATTTT. This sequence encodes CASSDAGRGTQYF.

The chain recombines TRBV9 with TRBJ1-2; D is perhaps TRBD1 (6 bases). Trimming left V 6 bases short and J 5 bases short, with 17 bases between. Germline CDR1 and CDR2: SGDLS and YYNGEE. CDR3 size: 14 residues. CDR3 in DNA: TGTGCCAGCAACCCCCAAGGGGGAGAGTATGGCTACACCTTC. It codes for CASNPQGGEYGYTF.

This chain uses TRBV2 with TRBJ2-1; 10 bases agree with TRBD2. The CDR3 totals 15 residues. From germline, CDR1 is SNHLY and CDR2 FYNNEI. V was clipped by 2 bases and J by 10 bases; unmatched bases: 8. The CDR3 nucleotides read TGTGCCAGCAGTGAAACCCCCCCACTAGCGGGGGAGCAGTTCTTC. This codes for CASSETPPLAGEQFF.

The chain uses TRBV18 and TRBJ2-7, with D perhaps matching TRBD1 (6 bases). V lost 4 bases and J lost 0, with 10 bases in between. This CDR3 comprises 14 residues. Germline V gene data show CDR1 as KGHSH and CDR2 as LQKENI. The chain's CDR3 is CASSRDKSSYEQYF. CDR3 sequence (DNA): TGTGCCAGCTCACGGGACAAGAGCTCCTACGAGCAGTACTTC.

The genes are TRBV4-1 and TRBJ1-2; D gene unclear. In germline, CDR1 is MGHRA, CDR2 YSYEKL. Trimming stripped 2 bases from V and 4 bases from J, with 11 bases between. The CDR3 is 14 amino acids. CDR3 nucleotides: TGCGCCAGCAGCCAACAATCAGGCCGCTATGGCTACACCTTC. Its translation: CASSQQSGRYGYTF.

V and J are TRBV5-1 and TRBJ1-3; D not certain. V was clipped by 1 base and J by 0 bases, with 11 bases between them. The CDR3 has 16 amino acids. The germline V gene encodes CDR1 SGHRS and CDR2 YFSETQ. The CDR3, as DNA: TGCGCCAGCAGCTTGTCGGGTATCAGCTCTGGAAACACCATATATTTT. Translated, it gives CASSLSGISSGNTIYF. The full variable domain, rest sourced from reference TRBV5-1 and TRBJ1-3, is KAGVTQTPRYLIKTRGQQVTLSCSPISGHRSVSWYQQTPGQGLQFLFEYFSETQRNKGNFPGRFSGRQFSNSRSEMNVSTLELGDSALYLCASSLSGISSGNTIYFGEGSWLTVV.

This clone was found once. The chain employs TRBV5-1 and TRBJ2-1, with 13 bases identical to TRBD2. The CDR3 runs to 16 residues. The V and J ends lost 0 bases and 9 bases, in that order; junction bases with no gene match: 6. Germline V gives CDR1 SGHRS, CDR2 YFSETQ. The CDR3 loop is CASSLDGTSGVVEQFF. Here the CDR3 DNA reads TGCGCCAGCAGCTTGGATGGGACTAGCGGGGTAGTTGAGCAGTTCTTC.

The chain carries TRBV5-1 and TRBJ2-5; D possibly matches TRBD1 or TRBD2 (5 bases each). Germline CDR1 reads SGHRS; CDR2 reads YFSETQ. The CDR3 extends over 14 amino acids. The V gene lost 0 bases and the J gene lost 1 base, with 7 bases spanning the gap. CDR3 residues: CASSLGDGQETQYF. The CDR3 DNA follows: TGCGCCAGCAGCTTGGGGGACGGCCAAGAGACCCAGTACTTC.

The chain recombines TRBV7-3 with TRBJ2-3, with D perhaps TRBD2 (6 bases). The length of the CDR3 is 14 residues. Germline CDR1 is SGHTA and CDR2 is FQGTGA. Trimming removed 3 bases at V and 0 bases at J, with 7 bases between. CDR3 in DNA: TGTGCCAGCAGCTTTCGGGGGAGCACAGATACGCAGTATTTT. This translates into CASSFRGSTDTQYF.

The chain carries TRBV3-1 (or the pseudogene TRBV3-2) and TRBJ1-1; TRBD1 is a possible D gene (5 bases). The CDR3 totals 11 residues. The germline V gene encodes CDR1 LGHDT and CDR2 YNNKEL (reference sequence). Trimming shortened V by 5 bases and J by 10 bases, and 11 bases separated the two germline ends. The CDR3 here is CASSRGEPAFF. In DNA, the CDR3 is TGTGCCAGCAGCAGGGGAGAGCCAGCTTTCTTT.

The chain uses TRBV6-1 and TRBJ1-1; TRBD1 might be the D (5 bases). The CDR3 spans 15 residues. Trimming took off 2 bases at V and 11 bases at J, with 21 bases between the two ends. CDR1 and CDR2 (germline): MNHNS, SASEGT. CDR3 region: CASSETWGTADKAFF. Written as DNA, the CDR3 is TGTGCCAGCAGTGAAACTTGGGGGACCGCTGACAAGGCTTTCTTT.

This chain links TRBV9 with TRBJ1-1; 7 nucleotides match TRBD1. This CDR3 is 14 amino acids long. The V gene end was trimmed by 3 bases and the J gene end by 4 bases; junction bases not matched to a gene: 6. The germline CDR1 and CDR2 sequences are SGDLS and YYNGEE. Here the CDR3 reads CASSADRVLTEAFF. CDR3 bases: TGTGCCAGCAGCGCCGACAGGGTTCTCACTGAAGCTTTCTTT.

The V gene is TRBV6-6, the J gene TRBJ1-2, with D uncertain. Germline CDR1 and CDR2: MNHNY and SVGAGI (reference sequence). The V end lost 11 bases, the J end lost 1 base, and 11 bases lay between the germline ends. There are 12 residues in the CDR3. The DNA for the CDR3 is TGTGCCGCGACCGGGGTTAACTATGGCTACACCTTC. It is translated as CAATGVNYGYTF.

The chain carries TRBV27 and TRBJ1-5, with D unresolved. CDR3 length equals 14 residues. V lost 6 bases to trimming and J lost 4 bases, with 13 bases between them. Germline CDR1 MNHEY, CDR2 SMNVEV (reference sequence). Here the CDR3 DNA reads TGTGCCAGCAGCACTGGGCAGATTAATCAGCCCCAGCATTTT. Translation gives CASSTGQINQPQHF.

The chain recombines TRBV28 with TRBJ2-1; weak D call: TRBD1 (5 bases). Trimming left V 2 bases short and J 3 bases short, with 11 bases between. Germline V gene sequence: CDR1 MDHEN, CDR2 SYDVKM. The CDR3 extends over 15 amino acids. The CDR3 reads CASSLEAGHYNEQFF. The CDR3 coding sequence is TGTGCCAGCAGTTTAGAGGCAGGGCACTACAATGAGCAGTTCTTC.